This TCR beta chain came from a study of T cell responses to AZD1222 COVID-19 vaccine. Of note for this clone: What it binds is not known.

Here immunoSEQ multiplex PCR was the method, and the copy in TCRdb shows in-frame clones only, minus some. The top ten hold about 2.1% of the sample, which has 100,000 to 150,000 clones, more than 85% seen once. CDR3 length: 11 residues. V dropped 2 bases and J dropped 6 bases, with 3 bases sitting between them. The germline V gene has CDR1 MDHEN and CDR2 SYDVKM. Findings and limits, study-wide: Seropositive AZD1222 recipients at baseline numbered only five to seven. Most donors were white British, females outnumbered males, and clonal diversity was possibly underestimated. It was only after the peak T cell response that any repertoires were sampled. Reportedly, nearly half of unique spike TCRs recognized epitopes outside B.1.351/B.1.1.7 mutations.

This chain joins TRBV28 and TRBJ2-3; D gene unclear. The specimen was peripheral blood, collected 28 days after the second AZD1222 dose. This receptor was obtained from an adult who received the AZD1222 COVID-19 vaccine. The CDR3 reads CASSLRDTQYF. In DNA form, the CDR3 reads TGTGCCAGCAGTTTAAGGGATACGCAGTATTTT.